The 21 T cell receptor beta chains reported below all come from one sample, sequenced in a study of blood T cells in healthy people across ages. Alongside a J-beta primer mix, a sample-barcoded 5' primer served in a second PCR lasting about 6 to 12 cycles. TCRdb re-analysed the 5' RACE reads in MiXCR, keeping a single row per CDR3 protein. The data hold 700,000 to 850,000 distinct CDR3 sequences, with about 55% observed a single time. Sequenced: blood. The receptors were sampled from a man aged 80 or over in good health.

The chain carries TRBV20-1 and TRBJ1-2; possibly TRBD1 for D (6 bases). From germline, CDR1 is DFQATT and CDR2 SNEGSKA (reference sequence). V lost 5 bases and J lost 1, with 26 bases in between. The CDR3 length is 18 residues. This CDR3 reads CSADRPALGGDYNYGYTF. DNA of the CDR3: TGCAGTGCTGACAGGCCCGCACTCGGGGGAGATTATAACTATGGCTACACCTTC.

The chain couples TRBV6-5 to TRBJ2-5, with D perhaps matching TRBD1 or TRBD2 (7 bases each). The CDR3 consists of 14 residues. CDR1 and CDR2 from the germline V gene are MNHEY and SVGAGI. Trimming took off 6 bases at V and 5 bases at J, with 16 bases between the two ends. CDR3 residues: CASRRGGGVETQYF. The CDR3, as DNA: TGTGCCAGCAGGCGGGGAGGGGGCGTGGAGACCCAGTACTTC.

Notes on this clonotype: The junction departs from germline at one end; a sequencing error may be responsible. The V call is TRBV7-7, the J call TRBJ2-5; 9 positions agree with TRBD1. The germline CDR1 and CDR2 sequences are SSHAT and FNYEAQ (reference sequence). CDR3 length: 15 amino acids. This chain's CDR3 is CASSLSWDREEEQYF. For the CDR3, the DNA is TGTGCTAGCAGCTTAAGTTGGGACAGGGAGGAGGAGCAGTACTTC.

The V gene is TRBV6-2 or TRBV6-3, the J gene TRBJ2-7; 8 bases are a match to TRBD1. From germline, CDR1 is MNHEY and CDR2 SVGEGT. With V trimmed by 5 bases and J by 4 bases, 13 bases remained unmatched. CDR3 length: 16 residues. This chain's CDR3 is CASSRSTGAGKYEQYF. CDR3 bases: TGTGCCAGCAGTCGTTCGACAGGGGCAGGGAAGTACGAGCAGTACTTC.

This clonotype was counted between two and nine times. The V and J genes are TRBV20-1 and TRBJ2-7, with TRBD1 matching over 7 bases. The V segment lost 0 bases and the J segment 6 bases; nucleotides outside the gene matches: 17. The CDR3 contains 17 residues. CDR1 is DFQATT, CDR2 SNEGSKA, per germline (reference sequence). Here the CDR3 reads CSARDTGANSSPFEQYF. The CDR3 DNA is TGCAGTGCTAGAGATACAGGGGCCAACTCTTCCCCTTTCGAGCAGTACTTC.

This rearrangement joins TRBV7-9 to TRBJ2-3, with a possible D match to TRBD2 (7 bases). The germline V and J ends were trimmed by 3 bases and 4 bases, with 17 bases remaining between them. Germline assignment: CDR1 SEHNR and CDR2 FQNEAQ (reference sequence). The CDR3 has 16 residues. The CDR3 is CASSLFRGAPADTQYF. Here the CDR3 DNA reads TGTGCCAGCAGCTTGTTCCGGGGGGCCCCCGCAGATACGCAGTATTTT.

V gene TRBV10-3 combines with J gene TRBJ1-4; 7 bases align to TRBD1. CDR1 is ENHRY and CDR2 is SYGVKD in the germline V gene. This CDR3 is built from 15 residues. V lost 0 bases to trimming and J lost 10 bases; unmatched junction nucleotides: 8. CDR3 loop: CAISESRGTERKLFF. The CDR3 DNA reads TGTGCCATCAGTGAGTCGAGGGGGACAGAAAGAAAACTGTTTTTT.

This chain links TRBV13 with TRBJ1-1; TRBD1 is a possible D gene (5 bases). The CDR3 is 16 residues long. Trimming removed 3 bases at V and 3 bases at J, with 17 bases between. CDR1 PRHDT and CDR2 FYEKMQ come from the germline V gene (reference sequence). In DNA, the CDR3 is TGTGCCAGCAGCTTGGGCCTACAGGAACGGTACACTGAAGCTTTCTTT. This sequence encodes CASSLGLQERYTEAFF. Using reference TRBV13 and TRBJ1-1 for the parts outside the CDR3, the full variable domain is AAGVIQSPRHLIKEKRETATLKCYPIPRHDTVYWYQQGPGQDPQFLISFYEKMQSDKGSIPDRFSAQQFSDYHSELNMSSLELGDSALYFCASSLGLQERYTEAFFGQGTRLTVV.

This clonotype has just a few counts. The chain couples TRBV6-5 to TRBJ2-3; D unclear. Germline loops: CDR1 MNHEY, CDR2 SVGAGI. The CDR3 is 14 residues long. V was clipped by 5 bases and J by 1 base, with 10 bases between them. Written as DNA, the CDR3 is TGTGCCAGCAGTCCCTTGACTCGCACAGATACGCAGTATTTT. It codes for CASSPLTRTDTQYF.

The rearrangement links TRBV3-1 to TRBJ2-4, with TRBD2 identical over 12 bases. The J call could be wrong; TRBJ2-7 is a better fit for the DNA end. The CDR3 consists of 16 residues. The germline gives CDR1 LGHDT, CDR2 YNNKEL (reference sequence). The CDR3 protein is CASSQGLAGVGGEQYF. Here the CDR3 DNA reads TGTGCCAGCAGCCAAGGACTAGCGGGAGTAGGCGGCGAGCAGTACTTC.

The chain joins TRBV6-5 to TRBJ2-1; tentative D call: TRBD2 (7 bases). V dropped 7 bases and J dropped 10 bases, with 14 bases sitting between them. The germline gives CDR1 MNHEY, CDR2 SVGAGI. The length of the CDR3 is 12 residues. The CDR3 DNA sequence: TGTGCCAGCACCCAGGGGAGGGAAGAGCAGTTCTTC. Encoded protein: CASTQGREEQFF.

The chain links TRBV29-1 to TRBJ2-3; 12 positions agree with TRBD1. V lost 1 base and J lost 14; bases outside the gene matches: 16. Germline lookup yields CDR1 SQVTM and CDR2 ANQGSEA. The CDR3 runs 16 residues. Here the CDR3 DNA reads TGCAGCGTTGAAGCGCTCCGGGACAGGGGGCCGAGAGACGCGTATTTT. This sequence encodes CSVEALRDRGPRDAYF.

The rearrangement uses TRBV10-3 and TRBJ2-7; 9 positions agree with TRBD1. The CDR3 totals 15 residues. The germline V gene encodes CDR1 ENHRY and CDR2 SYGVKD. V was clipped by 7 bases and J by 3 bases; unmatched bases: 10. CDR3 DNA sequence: TGTGCCATCACCGGGACGGGGACAGGGAACTACGAGCAGTACTTC. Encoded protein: CAITGTGTGNYEQYF.

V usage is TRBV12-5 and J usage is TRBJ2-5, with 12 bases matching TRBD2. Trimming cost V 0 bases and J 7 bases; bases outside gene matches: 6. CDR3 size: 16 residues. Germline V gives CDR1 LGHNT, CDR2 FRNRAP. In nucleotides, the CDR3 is TGTGCTAGTGGTTTGGTGACTAGCGGGAGTTGGGGGACCCAGTACTTC. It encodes CASGLVTSGSWGTQYF.

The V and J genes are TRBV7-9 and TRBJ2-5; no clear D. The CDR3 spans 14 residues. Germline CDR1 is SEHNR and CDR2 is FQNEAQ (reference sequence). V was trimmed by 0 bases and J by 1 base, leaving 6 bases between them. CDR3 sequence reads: CASSLARTQETQYF. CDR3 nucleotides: TGTGCCAGCAGCTTAGCCAGGACCCAAGAGACCCAGTACTTC.

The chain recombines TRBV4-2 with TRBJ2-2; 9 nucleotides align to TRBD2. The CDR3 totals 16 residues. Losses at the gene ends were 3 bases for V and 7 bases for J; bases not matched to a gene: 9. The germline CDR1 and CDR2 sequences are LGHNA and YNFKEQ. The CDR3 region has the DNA TGTGCCAGCAGCCAGGTAGCGGGAGCGGGCCTCGGGGAGCTGTTTTTT. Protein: CASSQVAGAGLGELFF.

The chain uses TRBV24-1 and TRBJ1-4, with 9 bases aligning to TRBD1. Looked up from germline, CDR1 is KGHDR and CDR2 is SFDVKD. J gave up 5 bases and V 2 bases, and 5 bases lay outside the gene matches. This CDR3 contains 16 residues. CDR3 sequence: CATSDSRTGVNEKLFF. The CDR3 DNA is TGTGCCACCAGTGATTCCCGGACAGGGGTAAATGAAAAACTGTTTTTT.

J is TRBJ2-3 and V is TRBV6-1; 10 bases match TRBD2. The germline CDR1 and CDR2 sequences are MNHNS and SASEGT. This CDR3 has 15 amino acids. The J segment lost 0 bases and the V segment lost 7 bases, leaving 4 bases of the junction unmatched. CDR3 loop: CASNGLAASTDTQYF. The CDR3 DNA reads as TGTGCCAGCAATGGACTAGCGGCCAGCACAGATACGCAGTATTTT.

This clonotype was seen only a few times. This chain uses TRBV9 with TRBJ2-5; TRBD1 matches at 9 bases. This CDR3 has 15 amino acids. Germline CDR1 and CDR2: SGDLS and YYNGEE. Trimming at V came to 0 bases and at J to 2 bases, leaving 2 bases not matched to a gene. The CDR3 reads CASSVGGQGQETQYF. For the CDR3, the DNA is TGTGCCAGCAGCGTAGGCGGACAGGGGCAAGAGACCCAGTACTTC.

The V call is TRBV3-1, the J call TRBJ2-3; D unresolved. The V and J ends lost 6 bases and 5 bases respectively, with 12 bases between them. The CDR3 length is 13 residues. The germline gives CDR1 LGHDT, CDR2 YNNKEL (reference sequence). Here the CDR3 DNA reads TGTGCCAGCAGTCAACGAAGGCGAGATACGCAGTATTTT. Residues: CASSQRRRDTQYF.

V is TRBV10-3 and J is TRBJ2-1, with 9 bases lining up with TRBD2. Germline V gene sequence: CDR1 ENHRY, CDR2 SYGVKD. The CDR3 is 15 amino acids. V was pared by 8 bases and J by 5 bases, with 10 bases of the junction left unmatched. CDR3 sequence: CAIGSGLAKNNEQFF. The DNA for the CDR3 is TGTGCCATCGGGTCAGGACTAGCGAAGAACAATGAGCAGTTCTTC.